One sample yielded the 12 T cell receptor beta chains listed below, sequenced in a study of CD8+CD57+ T cells in acquired aplastic anemia. The template for TCR beta VDJ and CDR3 sequence profiling was genomic DNA. TCRdb independently ran MiXCR on the reads; one entry per CDR3 protein. Of 130,000 or so distinct CDR3 sequences listed, about 40% are singletons. The sequencing sample was made of sorted CD4+, CD8+, or CD8+CD57+ T cells (not recorded which) from PBMCs. The receptors originated from a human donor in good health, serving as a control.

This clonotype showed up many times. The chain recombines TRBV12-5 with TRBJ2-7; unclear D gene. CDR1 is LGHNT, CDR2 FRNRAP, per germline. V was shortened by 3 bases and J by 6 bases, with 12 bases between the two germline ends. The CDR3 has 13 residues. The CDR3 region has the DNA TGTGCTAGTGGTTTAAAGGGTCCGGGCGAGCAGTACTTC. It specifies CASGLKGPGEQYF.

The chain is built from TRBV11-2 and TRBJ2-2; TRBD1 aligns across 7 bases. Trimming at V came to 5 bases and at J to 1 base, leaving 10 bases not matched to a gene. The CDR3 extends over 17 amino acids. Per the germline V gene, CDR1 is SGHAT and CDR2 is FQNNGV. CDR3 loop: CASSLSNRQGNTGELFF. As DNA, the CDR3 is TGTGCCAGCAGCCTGTCAAATAGACAGGGGAACACCGGGGAGCTGTTTTTT.

The chain carries TRBV2 and TRBJ1-5, with 12 bases that match TRBD1. Germline CDR1 is SNHLY and CDR2 is FYNNEI. This CDR3 comprises 15 residues. The V segment lost 5 bases and the J segment 6 bases; nucleotides outside the gene matches: 5. This CDR3 is CASSPGTGGGQPQHF. CDR3 coding DNA: TGTGCCAGCAGTCCCGGGACAGGGGGCGGTCAGCCCCAGCATTTT.

This clonotype has more than one count but fewer than ten. V gene TRBV2 combines with J gene TRBJ1-2; D might be TRBD1 (6 bases). There are 14 residues in the CDR3. The V end was cut by 3 bases, the J end by 2 bases, with 10 bases between. Germline V lookup: CDR1 SNHLY, CDR2 FYNNEI. The DNA for the CDR3 is TGTGCCAGCAGTGATAGGGGGGCGAACTATGGCTACACCTTC. Protein: CASSDRGANYGYTF.

Only a few counts were recorded for this clonotype. This may stem from a read error, because a much larger clone lies one nucleotide away. This chain joins TRBV5-1 and TRBJ2-7, with 14 bases lining up with TRBD2. Germline CDR1 SGHRS, CDR2 YFSETQ. CDR3 length: 17 residues. V was pared by 5 bases and J by 5 bases, with 12 bases of the junction left unmatched. This CDR3 reads CASSSNPETSGRDEQYF. In DNA form, the CDR3 reads TGCGCCAGCAGTTCTAACCCCGAGACTAGCGGGAGGGACGAGCAGTACTTC.

Here the CDR3 DNA reads TGTGCCAGTAGTATACTCCGGGCGGCAAAGGATTATGGCTACACCTTC. It codes for CASSILRAAKDYGYTF. The chain has TRBV19 and TRBJ1-2; D not resolved. V was shortened by 2 bases and J by 5 bases, with 18 bases between the two germline ends. Germline V gene sequence: CDR1 LNHDA, CDR2 SQIVND (reference sequence). The CDR3 sequence is 16 residues long.

The gene calls are TRBV10-3 and TRBJ2-1, with D hard to call. This CDR3 region has 11 residues. The V end was cut by 10 bases, the J end by 11 bases, with 15 bases between. The germline CDR1 and CDR2 sequences are ENHRY and SYGVKD. CDR3 sequence reads: CATTATRKQFF. The CDR3 DNA sequence: TGTGCCACCACAGCGACGAGGAAGCAGTTCTTC.

The chain couples TRBV30 to TRBJ2-2, with D hard to call. Trimming took off 4 bases at V and 2 bases at J, with 2 bases between the two ends. CDR3 length: 11 residues. Germline CDR1 and CDR2: GTSNPN and SVGIG (reference sequence). The CDR3 sequence is CAWKNTGELFF. The CDR3 nucleotides read TGTGCCTGGAAAAACACCGGGGAGCTGTTTTTT.

As for this clonotype: Mismatch with germline at one junction end may stem from a read error. The chain couples TRBV12-3 or TRBV12-4 to TRBJ1-2, with D tentatively TRBD1 (6 bases). This CDR3 has 11 amino acids. The CDR3 DNA reads as TGTGCCAGCAGTTTGAGTCACAGGGTCCGCTTC. As protein: CASSLSHRVRF.

V and J are TRBV19 and TRBJ1-6; 9 nucleotides match TRBD1. CDR1 and CDR2 (germline): LNHDA, SQIVND (reference sequence). This CDR3 is 15 amino acids long. The trim removed 4 bases at V and 7 bases at J, leaving 5 bases unmatched. This chain's CDR3 is CASSTDRGVNSPLHF. The DNA of the CDR3 is TGTGCCAGTAGTACGGACAGGGGAGTAAATTCACCCCTCCACTTT.

In its sample, this clonotype was seen many times. The chain employs TRBV3-1 and TRBJ2-3; TRBD1 matches at 9 bases. Germline CDR1 reads LGHDT; CDR2 reads YNNKEL (reference sequence). CDR3 length: 15 amino acids. V lost 0 bases to trimming and J lost 5 bases; unmatched junction nucleotides: 3. The CDR3 sequence: CASSQDGQGIDTQYF. The CDR3 region has the DNA TGTGCCAGCAGCCAAGACGGACAGGGGATAGATACGCAGTATTTT.

This clonotype was observed a few times. The chain couples TRBV2 to TRBJ2-7; D call uncertain. The CDR3 has 12 residues. Germline CDR1 and CDR2: SNHLY and FYNNEI. V lost 7 bases to trimming and J lost 8 bases, with 15 bases between them. CDR3 loop: CASTAAAIQQYF. DNA for the CDR3: TGTGCCAGCACGGCGGCTGCGATTCAGCAGTACTTC.